Reported below is one T cell receptor (beta chain). This entry is derived from a study of cytomegalovirus exposure and HLA in healthy donors. PCR amplification relied on 60 Vbeta primers (plus 13 Jbeta primers). As processed by the authors: Some 11 million shared chains were among the about 80 million unique TCR beta chains that a later analysis counted. Sequencing was performed with immunoSEQ multiplex PCR; in TCRdb, only in-frame clones are kept and a portion is missing. V, J and clone size derive from that table, while D and trimming were established from the DNA sequence. The sample holds hundreds of thousands of clones, over 65% seen once. Germline V lookup: CDR1 SNHLY, CDR2 FYNNEI. The CDR3 sequence is 13 residues long. The J segment lost 10 bases and the V segment lost 2 bases, leaving 6 bases of the junction unmatched.

The chain joins TRBV2 to TRBJ2-7, with 9 positions matching TRBD1. Material: PBMCs. The clonotype comes from an older woman in good health and CMV-seropositive. The CDR3 nucleotides read TGTGCCAGCAGTGAAAGCGGGACAGGGACACAGTACTTC. It codes for CASSESGTGTQYF.